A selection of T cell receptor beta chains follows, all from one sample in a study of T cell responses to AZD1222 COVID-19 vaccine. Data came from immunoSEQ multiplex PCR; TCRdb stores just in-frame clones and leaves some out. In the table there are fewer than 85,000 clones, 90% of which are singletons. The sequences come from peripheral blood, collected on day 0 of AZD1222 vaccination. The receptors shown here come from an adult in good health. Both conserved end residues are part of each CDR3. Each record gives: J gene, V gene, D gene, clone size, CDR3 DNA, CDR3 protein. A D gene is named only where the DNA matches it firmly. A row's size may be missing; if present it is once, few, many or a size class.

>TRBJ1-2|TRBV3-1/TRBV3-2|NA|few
TGTGCCAGCAGCCAAGGAAATACAGGCTACACCTTC
CASSQGNTGYTF
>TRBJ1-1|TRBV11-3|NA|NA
TGTGCCAGCAGGGCAAGGGGTGAGAACACTGAAGCTTTCTTT
CASRARGENTEAFF
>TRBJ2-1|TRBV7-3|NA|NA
TGTGCCAGCAGCTTAACAGAGAATGAGCAGTTCTTC
CASSLTENEQFF
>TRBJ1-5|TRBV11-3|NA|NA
TGTGCCAGCAGCCCCGAGTTCAATCAGCCCCAGCATTTT
CASSPEFNQPQHF
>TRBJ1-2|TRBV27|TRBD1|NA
TGTGCCAGCAGCGGGACAGAAAACTATGGCTACACCTTC
CASSGTENYGYTF
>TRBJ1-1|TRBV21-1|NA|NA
TGTGCCGGCCCCCGGGGGCGAGTATCCTTTGAAGCTTTCTTT
CAGPRGRVSFEAFF
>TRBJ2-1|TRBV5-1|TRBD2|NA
TGCGCCAGCAAGATTATCAGCGGGACTTACAATGAGCAGTTCTTC
CASKIISGTYNEQFF
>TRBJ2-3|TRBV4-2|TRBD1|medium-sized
TGTGCCAGCAGCCACCGACGAACCACAGGGGGCGCGACAGATACGCAGTATTTT
CASSHRRTTGGATDTQYF
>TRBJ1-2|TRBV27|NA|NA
TGTGCCAGCAGTTTGGTCAGTTCTAACTATGGCTACACCTTC
CASSLVSSNYGYTF
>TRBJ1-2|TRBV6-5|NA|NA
TGTGCCAGCAGTTACCAAGCGACAGCAGGAGGCTACACCTTC
CASSYQATAGGYTF
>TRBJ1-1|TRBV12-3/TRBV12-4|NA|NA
TGTGCCAGCAGACAGGGTATGGTTGAAGCTTTCTTT
CASRQGMVEAFF
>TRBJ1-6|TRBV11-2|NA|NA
TGTGCCAGCAGTTCAGGGCAAAATTCACCCCTCCACTTT
CASSSGQNSPLHF
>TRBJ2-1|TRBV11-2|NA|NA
TGTGCCAGCAGCTTAGTGGCCTACAATGAGCAGTTCTTC
CASSLVAYNEQFF
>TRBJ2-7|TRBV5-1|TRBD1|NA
TGCGCCAGCAGCTGGGGACAGGGCAGCACCTACGAGCAGTACTTC
CASSWGQGSTYEQYF
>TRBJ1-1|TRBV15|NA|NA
TGTGCCACCAGCAGACCTTCACGACCCAATTCGAACACTGAAGCTTTCTTT
CATSRPSRPNSNTEAFF
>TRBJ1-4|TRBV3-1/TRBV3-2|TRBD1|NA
TGTGCCAGCAGACGAACAGGGGGCAATTCGGAAAAACTGTTTTTT
CASRRTGGNSEKLFF
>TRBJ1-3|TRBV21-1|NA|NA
TGTGCCAGCAGGGGAGCGGACATCGGGCCCTCTGGAAACACCATATATTTT
CASRGADIGPSGNTIYF
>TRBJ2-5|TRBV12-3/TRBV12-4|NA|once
TGTGCCAGCAGCCGGGACTTTCAAGAGACCCAGTACTTC
CASSRDFQETQYF
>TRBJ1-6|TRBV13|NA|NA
TGTGCCAGCAGCCGCCTAGGGGAGACCTATAATTCACCCCTCCACTTT
CASSRLGETYNSPLHF
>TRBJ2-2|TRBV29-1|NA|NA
TGCAGCGTTGAAGGTCGGGGCGGATTCACCGGGGAGCTGTTTTTT
CSVEGRGGFTGELFF
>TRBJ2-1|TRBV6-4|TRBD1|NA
TGTGCCAGCAGTGAAACGACAGGGTACGGTGAGCAGTTCTTC
CASSETTGYGEQFF
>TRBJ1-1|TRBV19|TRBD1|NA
TGTGCCAGTAGCCCACAGGGGTTAAACACTGAAGCTTTCTTT
CASSPQGLNTEAFF
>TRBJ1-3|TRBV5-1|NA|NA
TGCGCCAGCAGCTTGGAAAACCTAAACACCATATATTTT
CASSLENLNTIYF
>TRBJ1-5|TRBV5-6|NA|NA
TGTGCCAGCAGCCTAGGAGGGACTTATAGCAATCAGCCCCAGCATTTT
CASSLGGTYSNQPQHF
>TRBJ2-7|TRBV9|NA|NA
TGTGCCAGCACCCCGGGGAGCGGAGGACCTTACGAGCAGTACTTC
CASTPGSGGPYEQYF
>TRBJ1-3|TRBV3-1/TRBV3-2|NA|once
TGTGCCAGCAGCCAAACAGGGTCTGGAAACACCATATATTTT
CASSQTGSGNTIYF
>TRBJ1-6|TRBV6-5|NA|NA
TGTGCCAGCGGAAAACCGGGACACAGTAATTCACCCCTCCACTTT
CASGKPGHSNSPLHF
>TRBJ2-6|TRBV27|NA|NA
TGTGCCAGCAGTTTATCGGCAACGGTAGTAAACGTCCTGACTTTC
CASSLSATVVNVLTF
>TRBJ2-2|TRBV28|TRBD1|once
TGTGCCACACACAGGGGGACCGGGGAGCTGTTTTTT
CATHRGTGELFF
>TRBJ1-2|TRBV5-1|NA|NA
TGCGCCAGCAGCTCGGAGACAGGCTATGGCTACACCTTC
CASSSETGYGYTF
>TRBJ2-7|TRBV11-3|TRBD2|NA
TGTGCCAGCAGCCTAGGACTAGCGGGAGACGGGCAGTACTTC
CASSLGLAGDGQYF
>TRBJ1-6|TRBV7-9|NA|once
TGTGCCAGCAGCTTATCTGGGCTGTATAATTCACCCCTCCACTTT
CASSLSGLYNSPLHF
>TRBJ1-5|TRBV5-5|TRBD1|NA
TGTGCCAGCAGCGGACAGGGTTATAGCAATCAGCCCCAGCATTTT
CASSGQGYSNQPQHF
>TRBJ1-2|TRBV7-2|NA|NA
TGTGCCAGCAGCTTGGCGACCGCGCTGCTTGGCTACACCTTC
CASSLATALLGYTF
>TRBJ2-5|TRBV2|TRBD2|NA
TGTGCCAGCAGTGCCCAGGGGACTAGTCAAGAGACCCAGTACTTC
CASSAQGTSQETQYF
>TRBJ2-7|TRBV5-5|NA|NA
TGTGCCAGCACTCCAGCTTGGTTGAATGAGCGGGAGCAGTACTTC
CASTPAWLNEREQYF
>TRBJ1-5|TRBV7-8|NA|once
TGTGCCAGCAGCTCCTCGCAACAGGGATGGGGATCGATGCCCCAGCATTTT
CASSSSQQGWGSMPQHF
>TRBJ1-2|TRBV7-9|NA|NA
TGTGCCAGCAGCTGGACGAGTGATGGCTACACCTTC
CASSWTSDGYTF
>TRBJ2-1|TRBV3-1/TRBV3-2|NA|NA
TGTGCCAGCAGGGGGGGGCGGAGCTCCTACAATGAGCAGTTCTTC
CASRGGRSSYNEQFF
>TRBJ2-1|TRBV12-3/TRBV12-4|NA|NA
TGTGCCAGCAGTTTAGCGCTCCGTGGGCAGTTCTTC
CASSLALRGQFF
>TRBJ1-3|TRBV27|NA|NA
TGTGCCAGCAGTTTAGCCGCCGGGGCCACCATATATTTT
CASSLAAGATIYF
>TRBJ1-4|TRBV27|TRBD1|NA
TGTGCCAGCAGTCCTTGGGACAGGGTTGAAAAACTGTTTTTT
CASSPWDRVEKLFF
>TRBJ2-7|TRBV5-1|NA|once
TGCGCCAGCAGCCAGGCGAGGAACTCCTACGAGCAGTACTTC
CASSQARNSYEQYF
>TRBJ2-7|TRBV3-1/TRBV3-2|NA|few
TGTGCCAGCAGCCAGGGGGAGTCCTACGAGCAGTACTTC
CASSQGESYEQYF
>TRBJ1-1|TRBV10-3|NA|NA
TGTGCCATCAGGGGTCATGGGAACACTGAAGCTTTCTTT
CAIRGHGNTEAFF
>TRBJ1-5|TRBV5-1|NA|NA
TGCGCCAGCAGCTATACAGGCGTCGACGGGCCCCAGCATTTT
CASSYTGVDGPQHF
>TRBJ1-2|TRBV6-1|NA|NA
TGTGCCAGCAGTGAAGATGGAGCCGTTACAGGTGCCAGGGGCTACACCTTC
CASSEDGAVTGARGYTF
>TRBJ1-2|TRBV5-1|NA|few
TGCGCCAGCAGCTTGGGGGTGGATGGCTACACCTTC
CASSLGVDGYTF
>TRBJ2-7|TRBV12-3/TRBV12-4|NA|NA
TGTGCCAGCAGTGCCCAGACAGTCTACGAGCAGTACTTC
CASSAQTVYEQYF
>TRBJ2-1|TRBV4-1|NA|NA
TGCGCCAGCAACGAAAAAGATGGAGGACTAAGCTCCTACAATGAGCAGTTCTTC
CASNEKDGGLSSYNEQFF
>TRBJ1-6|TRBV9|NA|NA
TGTGCCAGCAGCGCCCGGACGGGGGGTTATTCACCCCTCCACTTT
CASSARTGGYSPLHF
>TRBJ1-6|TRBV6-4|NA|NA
TGTGCCAGCAGTGACGGTGCGGGTAATTCACCCCTCCACTTT
CASSDGAGNSPLHF
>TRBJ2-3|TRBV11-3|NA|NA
TGTGCCAGCAGCTTAACCAAAGATACGCAGTATTTT
CASSLTKDTQYF
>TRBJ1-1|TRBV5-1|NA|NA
TGCGCCAGCAGCCCCTGGGGGGGGATAAACACTGAAGCTTTCTTT
CASSPWGGINTEAFF